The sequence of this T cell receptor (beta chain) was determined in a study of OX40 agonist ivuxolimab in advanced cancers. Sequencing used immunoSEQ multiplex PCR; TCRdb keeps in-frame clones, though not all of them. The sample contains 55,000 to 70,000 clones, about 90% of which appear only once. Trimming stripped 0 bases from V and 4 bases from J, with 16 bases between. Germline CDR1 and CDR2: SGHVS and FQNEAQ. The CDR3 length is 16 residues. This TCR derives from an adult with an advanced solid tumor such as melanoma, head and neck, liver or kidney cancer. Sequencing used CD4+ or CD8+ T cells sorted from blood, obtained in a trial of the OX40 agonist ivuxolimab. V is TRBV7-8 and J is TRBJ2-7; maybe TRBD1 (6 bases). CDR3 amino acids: CASSLARPGEGYEQYF. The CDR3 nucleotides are TGTGCCAGCAGCTTAGCTCGGCCAGGGGAAGGATACGAGCAGTACTTC.